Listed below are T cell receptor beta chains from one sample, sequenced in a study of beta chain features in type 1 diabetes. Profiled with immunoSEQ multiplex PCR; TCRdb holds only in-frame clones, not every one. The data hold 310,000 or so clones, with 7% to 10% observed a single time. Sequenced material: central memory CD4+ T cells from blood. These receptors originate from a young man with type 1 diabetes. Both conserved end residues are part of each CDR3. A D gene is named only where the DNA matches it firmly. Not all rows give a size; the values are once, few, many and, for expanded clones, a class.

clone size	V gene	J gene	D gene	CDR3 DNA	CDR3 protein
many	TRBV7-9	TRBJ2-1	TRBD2	TGTGCCAGCAGCTCCGGGACTAGCGGGGGGCGAGTCAATGAGCAGTTCTTC	CASSSGTSGGRVNEQFF
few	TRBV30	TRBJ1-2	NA	TGTGCCTGGATGAAGGTCCGCTATGGCTACACCTTC	CAWMKVRYGYTF
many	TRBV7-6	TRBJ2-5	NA	TGTGCCAGCAGCCCGGGACGCCGAGAGACCCAGTACTTC	CASSPGRRETQYF
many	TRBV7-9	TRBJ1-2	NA	TGTGCCAGCAGCTCGTCTAACTATGGCTACACCTTC	CASSSSNYGYTF
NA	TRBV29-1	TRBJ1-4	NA	TGCAGCGTTAGGAGGACATTTAATGAAAAACTGTTTTTT	CSVRRTFNEKLFF
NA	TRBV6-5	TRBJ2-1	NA	TGTGCCATCAGCCTACATACTCCTAGGGACAATGAGCAGTTCTTC	CAISLHTPRDNEQFF
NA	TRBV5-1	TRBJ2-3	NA	TGCGCCAGCAGCTTGGGTCCTAGTATCACAGATACGCAGTATTTT	CASSLGPSITDTQYF
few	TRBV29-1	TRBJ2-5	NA	TGCAGCGACTCTCCGCCAGGGAAGAGGGAGACCCAGTACTTC	CSDSPPGKRETQYF
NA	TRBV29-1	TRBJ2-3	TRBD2	TGCAGCGTTGAAGACCGGGGACTAGTTCGCACAGATACGCAGTATTTT	CSVEDRGLVRTDTQYF
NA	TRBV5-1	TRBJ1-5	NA	TGCGCCAGCAGCTTGACCGCCTCGGGCAATCAGCCCCAGCATTTT	CASSLTASGNQPQHF
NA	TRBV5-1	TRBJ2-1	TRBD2	TGCGCCAGCAGCCCCCTAGCGGGGGGCCACAATGAGCAGTTCTTC	CASSPLAGGHNEQFF
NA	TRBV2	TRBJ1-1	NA	TGTGCCAGCAGTGGGACAGAAGGGACTGAAGCTTTCTTT	CASSGTEGTEAFF
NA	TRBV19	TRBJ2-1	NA	TGTGCCAGTAGTATGGGGGGGCCCTACAATGAGCAGTTCTTC	CASSMGGPYNEQFF
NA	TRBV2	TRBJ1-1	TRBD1	TGTGCCAGCAGTGAGTCGACAGGGCGCCCTGAAGCTTTCTTT	CASSESTGRPEAFF
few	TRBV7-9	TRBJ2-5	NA	TGTGCCAGCAGAGGGGGAACGAGCCACGAGACCCAGTACTTC	CASRGGTSHETQYF
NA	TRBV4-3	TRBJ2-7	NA	TGCGCCAGCAGCCAAGTGCGAGGGGCAGAGTCCTACGAGCAGTACTTC	CASSQVRGAESYEQYF
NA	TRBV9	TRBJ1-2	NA	TGTGCCAGCAGCGTAGATGGGCGTCCTTCCTATGGCTACACCTTC	CASSVDGRPSYGYTF
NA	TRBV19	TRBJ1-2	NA	TGTGCCAGTAGTGAAACCCCGGGGTATGGCTACACCTTC	CASSETPGYGYTF
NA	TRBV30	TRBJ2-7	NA	TGTGCCTGGGCCTTAGGGCTCTCCTACGAGCAGTACTTC	CAWALGLSYEQYF
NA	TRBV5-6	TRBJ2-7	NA	TGTGCCAGCAGCCCGGACCCCCTCTCCTACGAGCAGTACTTC	CASSPDPLSYEQYF
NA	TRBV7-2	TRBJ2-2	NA	TGTGCCAGCAGCTTCCAGGGGGGCTCGAACACCGGGGAGCTGTTTTTT	CASSFQGGSNTGELFF
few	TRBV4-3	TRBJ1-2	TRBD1	TGCGCCAGCAGCCAAGGTGAGGGGGCGCACGGCTACACCTTC	CASSQGEGAHGYTF
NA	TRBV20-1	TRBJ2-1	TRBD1	TGCAGTGCTTACAGGGGGTATGAGCAGTTCTTC	CSAYRGYEQFF
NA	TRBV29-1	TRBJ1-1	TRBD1	TGCAGCGGCCGGACAGGGGGCCGGAACACTGAAGCTTTCTTT	CSGRTGGRNTEAFF
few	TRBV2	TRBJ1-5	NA	TGTGCCAGTAGTACCAGGGAGAATCAGCCCCAGCATTTT	CASSTRENQPQHF
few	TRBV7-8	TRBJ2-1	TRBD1	TGTGCCAGCAGCTTAGACAGGGGAGCCTACAATGAGCAGTTCTTC	CASSLDRGAYNEQFF
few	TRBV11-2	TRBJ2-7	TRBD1	TGTGCCAGCAGCTTCGAAGGGGGCGACGAGCAGTACTTC	CASSFEGGDEQYF
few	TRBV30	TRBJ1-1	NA	TGTGCCTGGAGTAAGCAGGGCAACACTGAAGCTTTCTTT	CAWSKQGNTEAFF
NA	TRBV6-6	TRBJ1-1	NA	TGTGCCAGCAGTTACTCGACTGATAACACTGAAGCTTTCTTT	CASSYSTDNTEAFF
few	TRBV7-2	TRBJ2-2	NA	TGTGCCAGCAGCTGGGGCACCGGGGAGCTGTTTTTT	CASSWGTGELFF
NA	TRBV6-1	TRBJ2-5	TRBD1	TGTGCCAGCAGTGCTAAACGGACAGGGCAAGAGACCCAGTACTTC	CASSAKRTGQETQYF
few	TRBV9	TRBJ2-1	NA	TGTGCCAGCAGCGTAGTGAGTGAGAACAATGAGCAGTTCTTC	CASSVVSENNEQFF
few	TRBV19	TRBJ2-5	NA	TGTGCCAGTAGTTTGTCGTCCTATAGGATCGAGACCCAGTACTTC	CASSLSSYRIETQYF
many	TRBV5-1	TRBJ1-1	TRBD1	TGCGCCAGCAGCTCCTACGGGGGACAGGGGACTGAAGCTTTCTTT	CASSSYGGQGTEAFF
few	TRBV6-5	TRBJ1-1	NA	TGTGCCAGCAGTTACTCGATCTCAGGGCGAACTGAAGCTTTCTTT	CASSYSISGRTEAFF
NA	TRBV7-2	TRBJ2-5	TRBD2	TGTGCCAGCAGCTTCCCCGGGGGGTACCAAGAGACCCAGTACTTC	CASSFPGGYQETQYF
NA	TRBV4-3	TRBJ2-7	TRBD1	TGCGCCAGCAACAGGGGGTTGGAGGGAGAGCAGTACTTC	CASNRGLEGEQYF
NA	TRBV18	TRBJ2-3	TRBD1	TGTGCCAGCTCACTTACAGGGGCCACAGATACGCAGTATTTT	CASSLTGATDTQYF
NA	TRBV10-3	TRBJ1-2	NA	TGTGCCATCAGTGAGATGGGGGAGGATGGCTACACCTTC	CAISEMGEDGYTF
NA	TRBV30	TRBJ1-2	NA	TGTGCCTGGGGGGACGGGAACTATGGCTACACCTTC	CAWGDGNYGYTF
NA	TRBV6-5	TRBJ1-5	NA	TGTGCCAGCAGTTACGGAGAGGGGAATCAGCCCCAGCATTTT	CASSYGEGNQPQHF
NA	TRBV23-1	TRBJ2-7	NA	TGCGCCAGCAGTCAATGGGGGGACAACTCCTACGAGCAGTACTTC	CASSQWGDNSYEQYF
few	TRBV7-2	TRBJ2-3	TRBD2	TGTGCCAGCAGCCGGGGGGGCCCAGATACGCAGTATTTT	CASSRGGPDTQYF
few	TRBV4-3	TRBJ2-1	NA	TGCGCCAGCAGCCACTTTTCAAGGGGGGGCAATGAGCAGTTCTTC	CASSHFSRGGNEQFF
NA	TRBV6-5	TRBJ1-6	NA	TGTGCCAGCACCGCACCTTATTCACCCCTCCACTTT	CASTAPYSPLHF
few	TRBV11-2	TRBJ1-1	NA	TGTGCCAGCAGCTTAGCGGTGGTCGGGGACACTGAAGCTTTCTTT	CASSLAVVGDTEAFF
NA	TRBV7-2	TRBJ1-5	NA	TGTGCCAGCAGCTTAGCGGGTCCGGGGAGAAATCAGCCCCAGCATTTT	CASSLAGPGRNQPQHF
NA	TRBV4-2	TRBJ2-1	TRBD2	TGTGCCAGCAGCCCGGAGGTAGCGGGGGGGCCTGGTGAGCAGTTCTTC	CASSPEVAGGPGEQFF
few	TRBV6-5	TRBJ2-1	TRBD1	TGTGCCAGCAGTCAGACAGGGAGAAGTGAGCAGTTCTTC	CASSQTGRSEQFF
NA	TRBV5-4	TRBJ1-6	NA	TGTGCCAGCAGCCCGGGTGGAAGCTCCTATAATTCACCCCTCCACTTT	CASSPGGSSYNSPLHF
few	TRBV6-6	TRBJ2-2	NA	TGTGCCAGCAGGCCTCCGGCGGGGCGTCCCGGGGAGCTGTTTTTT	CASRPPAGRPGELFF
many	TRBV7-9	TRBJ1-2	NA	TGTGCCAGCAGCTTGGACAGATATGGCTACACCTTC	CASSLDRYGYTF
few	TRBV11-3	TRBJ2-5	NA	TGTGCCAGCAGCCGGACCAGGGGTTTTGGGGAGACCCAGTACTTC	CASSRTRGFGETQYF
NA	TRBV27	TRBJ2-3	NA	TGTGCCAGCAGTTGGGCCACTAGCACAGATACGCAGTATTTT	CASSWATSTDTQYF
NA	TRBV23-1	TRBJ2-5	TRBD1	TGCGCCAGCAGTCGGGGACAGACTACACCTCAAGAGACCCAGTACTTC	CASSRGQTTPQETQYF
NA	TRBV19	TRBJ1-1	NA	TGTGCCAGTAGTTGGCTGAACACTGAAGCTTTCTTT	CASSWLNTEAFF
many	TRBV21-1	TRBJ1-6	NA	TGTGCCAGCAGCGAGTTGGGGACAGGGAATTCACCCCTCCACTTT	CASSELGTGNSPLHF
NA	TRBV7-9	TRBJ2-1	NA	TGTGCCAGCAGCTTAGCTTGGGGGACCCTTGGTGAGCAGTTCTTC	CASSLAWGTLGEQFF